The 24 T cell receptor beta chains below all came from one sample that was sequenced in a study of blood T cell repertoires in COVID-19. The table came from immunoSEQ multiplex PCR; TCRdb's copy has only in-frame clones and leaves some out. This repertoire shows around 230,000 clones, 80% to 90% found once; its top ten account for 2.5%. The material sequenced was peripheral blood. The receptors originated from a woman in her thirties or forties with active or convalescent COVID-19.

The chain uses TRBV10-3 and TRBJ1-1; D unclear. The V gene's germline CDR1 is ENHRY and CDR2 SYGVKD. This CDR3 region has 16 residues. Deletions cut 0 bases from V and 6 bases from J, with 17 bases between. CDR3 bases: TGTGCCATCAGTGAGTCTACCGTCGGCAGGATCGCTGAAGCTTTCTTT. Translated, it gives CAISESTVGRIAEAFF.

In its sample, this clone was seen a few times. The chain's CDR3 is CASSQRGGNSPLHF. The CDR3 nucleotides read TGTGCCAGCAGCCAACGGGGTGGAAATTCACCCCTCCACTTT. The rearrangement links TRBV3-1 (or the pseudogene TRBV3-2) to TRBJ1-6; D is ambiguous. The V end was cut by 2 bases, the J end by 7 bases, with 9 bases between. This CDR3 has 14 amino acids. Germline lookup yields CDR1 LGHDT and CDR2 YNNKEL (reference sequence).

The CDR3 bases are TGTGCCAGCAGTTACGAGACCCAAAACGGCTTAGCCGGCTACACCTTC. The encoded protein is CASSYETQNGLAGYTF. The chain links TRBV6-5 to TRBJ1-2; D gene uncertain. CDR3 length equals 16 residues. The V gene lost 2 bases and the J gene lost 8 bases, with 21 bases spanning the gap. Germline loops: CDR1 MNHEY, CDR2 SVGAGI.

The CDR3 reads CASSPRQGYNEQFF. The CDR3 DNA follows: TGTGCCAGCAGTCCAAGACAGGGGTACAATGAGCAGTTCTTC. The V call is TRBV6-4, the J call TRBJ2-1, with 8 positions matching TRBD1. With 5 bases clipped from V and 4 bases from J, the junction kept 4 bases outside the gene matches. Germline V gene data show CDR1 as MRHNA and CDR2 as SNTAGT. The CDR3 consists of 14 residues.

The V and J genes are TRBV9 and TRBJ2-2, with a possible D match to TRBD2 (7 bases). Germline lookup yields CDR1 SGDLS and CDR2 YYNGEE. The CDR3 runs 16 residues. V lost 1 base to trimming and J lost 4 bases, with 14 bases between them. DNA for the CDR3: TGTGCCAGCAGCGTACAAGGGGGGGCAGGCACCGGGGAGCTGTTTTTT. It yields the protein CASSVQGGAGTGELFF. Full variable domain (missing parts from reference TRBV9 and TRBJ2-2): DSGVTQTPKHLITATGQRVTLRCSPRSGDLSVYWYQQSLDQGLQFLIQYYNGEERAKGNILERFSAQQFPDLHSELNLSSLELGDSALYFCASSVQGGAGTGELFFGEGSRLTVL.

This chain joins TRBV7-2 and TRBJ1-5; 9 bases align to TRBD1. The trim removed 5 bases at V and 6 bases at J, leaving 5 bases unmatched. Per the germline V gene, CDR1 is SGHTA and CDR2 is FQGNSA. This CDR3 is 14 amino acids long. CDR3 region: CASSNTGQGQPQHF. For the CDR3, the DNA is TGTGCCAGCAGCAATACGGGACAGGGTCAGCCCCAGCATTTT.

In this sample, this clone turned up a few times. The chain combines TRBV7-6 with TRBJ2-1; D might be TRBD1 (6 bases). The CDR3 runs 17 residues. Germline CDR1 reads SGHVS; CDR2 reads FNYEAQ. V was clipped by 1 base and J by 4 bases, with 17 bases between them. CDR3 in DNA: TGTGCCAGCAGCTTAGTCCCATTGGGGGCACTTTACAATGAGCAGTTCTTC. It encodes CASSLVPLGALYNEQFF.

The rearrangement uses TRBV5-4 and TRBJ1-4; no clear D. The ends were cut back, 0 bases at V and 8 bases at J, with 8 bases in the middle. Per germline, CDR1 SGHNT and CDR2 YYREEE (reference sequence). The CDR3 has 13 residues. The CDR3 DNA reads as TGTGCCAGCAGCTTGGGGTTTCAGGAAAAACTGTTTTTT. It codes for CASSLGFQEKLFF.

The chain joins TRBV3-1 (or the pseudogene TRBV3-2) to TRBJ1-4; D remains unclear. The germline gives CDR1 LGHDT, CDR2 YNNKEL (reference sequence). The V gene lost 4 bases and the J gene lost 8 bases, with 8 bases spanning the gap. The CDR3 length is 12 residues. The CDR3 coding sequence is TGTGCCAGCAGCCCGGGGAGGGAAAAACTGTTTTTT. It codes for CASSPGREKLFF.

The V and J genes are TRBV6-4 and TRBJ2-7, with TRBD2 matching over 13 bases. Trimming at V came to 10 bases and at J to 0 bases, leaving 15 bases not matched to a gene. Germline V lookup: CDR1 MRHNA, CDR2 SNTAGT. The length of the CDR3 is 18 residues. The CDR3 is CATSPSGTSGTPSYEQYF. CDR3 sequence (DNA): TGTGCCACCTCTCCCTCCGGGACTAGCGGGACCCCCTCCTACGAGCAGTACTTC.

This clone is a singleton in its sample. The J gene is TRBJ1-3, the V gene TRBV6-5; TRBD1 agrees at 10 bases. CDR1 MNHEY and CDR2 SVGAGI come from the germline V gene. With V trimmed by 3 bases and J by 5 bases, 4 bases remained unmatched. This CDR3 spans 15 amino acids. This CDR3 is CASSYGTGVRNTIYF. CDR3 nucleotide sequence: TGTGCCAGCAGTTATGGGACAGGGGTGAGAAACACCATATATTTT.

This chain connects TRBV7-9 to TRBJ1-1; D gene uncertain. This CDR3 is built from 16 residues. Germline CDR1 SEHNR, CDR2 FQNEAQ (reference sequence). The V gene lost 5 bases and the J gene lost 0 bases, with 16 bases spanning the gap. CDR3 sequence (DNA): TGTGCCAGCAGCCCAATTGGGCCGGCAATGAACACTGAAGCTTTCTTT. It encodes CASSPIGPAMNTEAFF. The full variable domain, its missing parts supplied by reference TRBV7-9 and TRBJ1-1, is DTGVSQNPRHKITKRGQNVTFRCDPISEHNRLYWYRQTLGQGPEFLTYFQNEAQLEKSRLLSDRFSAERPKGSFSTLEIQRTEQGDSAMYLCASSPIGPAMNTEAFFGQGTRLTVV.

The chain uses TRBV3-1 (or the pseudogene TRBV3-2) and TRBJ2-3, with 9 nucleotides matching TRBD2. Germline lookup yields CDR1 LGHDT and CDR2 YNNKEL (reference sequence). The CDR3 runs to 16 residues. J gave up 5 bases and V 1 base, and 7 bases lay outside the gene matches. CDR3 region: CASSQGGGGAQDTQYF. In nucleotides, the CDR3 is TGTGCCAGCAGCCAAGGGGGCGGGGGGGCCCAAGATACGCAGTATTTT.

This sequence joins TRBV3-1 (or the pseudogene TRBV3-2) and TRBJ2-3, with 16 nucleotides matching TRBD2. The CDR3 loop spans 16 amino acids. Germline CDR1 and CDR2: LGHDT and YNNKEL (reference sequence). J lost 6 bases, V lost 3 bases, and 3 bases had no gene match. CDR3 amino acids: CASSQGLAGGGDTQYF. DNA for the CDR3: TGTGCCAGCAGCCAGGGACTAGCGGGAGGGGGCGATACGCAGTATTTT.

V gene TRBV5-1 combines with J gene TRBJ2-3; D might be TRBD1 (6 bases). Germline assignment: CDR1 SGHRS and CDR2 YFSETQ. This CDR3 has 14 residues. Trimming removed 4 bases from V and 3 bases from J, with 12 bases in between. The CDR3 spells CASSTGQGTDTQYF. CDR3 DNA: TGCGCCAGCAGCACCGGGCAGGGGACAGATACGCAGTATTTT.

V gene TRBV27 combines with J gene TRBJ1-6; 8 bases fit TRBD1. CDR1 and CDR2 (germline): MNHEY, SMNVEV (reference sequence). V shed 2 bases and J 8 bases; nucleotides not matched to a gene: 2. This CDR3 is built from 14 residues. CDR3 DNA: TGTGCCAGCAGTTTAGGGACAGGTTATTCACCCCTCCACTTT. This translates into CASSLGTGYSPLHF.

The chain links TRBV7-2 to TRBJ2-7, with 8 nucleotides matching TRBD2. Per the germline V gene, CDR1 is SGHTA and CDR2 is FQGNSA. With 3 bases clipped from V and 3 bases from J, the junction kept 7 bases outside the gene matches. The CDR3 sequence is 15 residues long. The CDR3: CASSFPPGGGYEQYF. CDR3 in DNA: TGTGCCAGCAGCTTCCCCCCGGGGGGGGGCTACGAGCAGTACTTC.

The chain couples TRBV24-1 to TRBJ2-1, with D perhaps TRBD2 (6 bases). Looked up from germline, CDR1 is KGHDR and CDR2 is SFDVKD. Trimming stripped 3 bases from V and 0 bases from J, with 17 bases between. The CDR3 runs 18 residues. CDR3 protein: CATSDPRESLDSYNEQFF. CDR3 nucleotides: TGTGCCACCAGTGATCCCCGGGAGTCGCTCGACTCCTACAATGAGCAGTTCTTC.

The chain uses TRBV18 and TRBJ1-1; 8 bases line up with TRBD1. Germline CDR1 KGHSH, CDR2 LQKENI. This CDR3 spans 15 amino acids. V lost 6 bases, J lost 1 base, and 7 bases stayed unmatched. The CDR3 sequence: CASSSRGLGNTEAFF. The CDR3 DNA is TGTGCCAGCTCTTCCAGGGGGCTTGGGAACACTGAAGCTTTCTTT.

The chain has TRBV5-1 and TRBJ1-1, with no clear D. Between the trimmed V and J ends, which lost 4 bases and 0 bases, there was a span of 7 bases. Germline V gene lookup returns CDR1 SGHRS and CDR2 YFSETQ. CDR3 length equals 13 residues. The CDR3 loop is CASSLNLNTEAFF. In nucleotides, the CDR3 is TGCGCCAGCAGCCTTAACTTGAACACTGAAGCTTTCTTT.

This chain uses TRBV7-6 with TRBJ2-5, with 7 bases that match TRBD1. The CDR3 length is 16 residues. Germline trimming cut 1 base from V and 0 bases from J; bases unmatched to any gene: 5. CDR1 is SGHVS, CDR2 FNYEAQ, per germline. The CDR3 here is CASSLEDREYQETQYF. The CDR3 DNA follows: TGTGCCAGCAGCTTAGAAGACAGGGAGTACCAAGAGACCCAGTACTTC.

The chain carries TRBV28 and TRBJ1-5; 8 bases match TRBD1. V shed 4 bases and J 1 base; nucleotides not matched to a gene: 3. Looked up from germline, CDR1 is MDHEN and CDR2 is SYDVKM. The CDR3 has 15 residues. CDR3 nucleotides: TGTGCCAGCAGTTCCTGGGACAGGAGCAATCAGCCCCAGCATTTT. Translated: CASSSWDRSNQPQHF.

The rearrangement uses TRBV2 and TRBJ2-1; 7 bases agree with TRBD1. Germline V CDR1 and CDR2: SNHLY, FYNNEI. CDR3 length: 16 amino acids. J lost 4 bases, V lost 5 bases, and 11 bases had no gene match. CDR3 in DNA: TGTGCCAGCAGTTCCACAGGGGTCACCCGGTACAATGAGCAGTTCTTC. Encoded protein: CASSSTGVTRYNEQFF.

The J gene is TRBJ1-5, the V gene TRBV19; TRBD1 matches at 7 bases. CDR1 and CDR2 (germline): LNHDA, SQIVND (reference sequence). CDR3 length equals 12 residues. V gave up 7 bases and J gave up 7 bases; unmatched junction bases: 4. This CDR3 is CASTPRGQPQHF. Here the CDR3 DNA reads TGTGCCAGTACTCCCAGGGGGCAGCCCCAGCATTTT.